What follows are 9 T cell receptor beta chains derived from one specimen sequenced in a study of molecular identifiers for immune sequencing clone quantification. TCRdb independently ran MiXCR on the PCR reads; one entry per CDR3 protein. The sample consists of about 510,000 distinct CDR3 sequences, about a fifth of them appearing once. Specimen: naive CD8+ T cells from blood, with Jurkat cell RNA spiked in. Subset described: FACS-sorted CD8+CD4-CCR7+CD45RA+ naive T cells. All receptors come from a human donor in good health. Some libraries in this study had Jurkat cell RNA spiked in.

As concerns this clonotype: This may be a read error, as it is one base from a much larger clone. This chain joins TRBV10-3 and TRBJ2-7; D is tentatively TRBD1 or TRBD2 (5 bases each). V gave up 11 bases and J gave up 8 bases, with 25 bases separating them. The CDR3 length is 14 residues. CDR1 is ENHRY and CDR2 is SYGVKD in the germline V gene. CDR3 nucleotides: TGTGCCCCGACCGCTAGGCCCCAGGGAGACAAGCAGTACTTC. Translated, it gives CAPTARPQGDKQYF.

This clonotype was seen repeatedly, ten times or more. At one end the junction does not follow the germline gene, possibly because of a read error. V and J are TRBV7-6 and TRBJ1-1; D unresolved. Germline V gene lookup returns CDR1 SGHVS and CDR2 FNYEAQ. The CDR3 covers 13 residues. CDR3 loop: CASSLILGTEAFF. The CDR3 coding sequence is TGCGCCAGCAGCTTAATACTTGGCACTGAAGCTTTCTTT.

This clonotype was seen a handful of times. The rearrangement links TRBV4-1 to TRBJ1-2, with no clear D. V shed 0 bases and J shed 4 bases, with 15 bases lying between them. Germline CDR1 and CDR2: MGHRA and YSYEKL. There are 16 residues in the CDR3. The CDR3 loop reads CASSQDRREGFYGYTF. In DNA, the CDR3 is TGCGCCAGCAGCCAAGATAGGAGGGAAGGTTTCTATGGCTACACCTTC.

This clonotype came up many times. V usage is TRBV7-9 and J usage is TRBJ1-5; D remains ambiguous. V dropped 3 bases and J dropped 5 bases, with 5 bases sitting between them. Germline V gene lookup returns CDR1 SEHNR and CDR2 FQNEAQ (reference sequence). This CDR3 region has 12 residues. CDR3 region: CASSFADQPQHF. In DNA, the CDR3 is TGTGCCAGCAGCTTTGCCGATCAGCCCCAGCATTTT.

The genes are TRBV9 and TRBJ2-1; possibly TRBD2 for D (6 bases). This CDR3 region has 14 residues. Trimming removed 3 bases at V and 2 bases at J, with 9 bases between. The V gene's germline CDR1 is SGDLS and CDR2 YYNGEE. CDR3 bases: TGTGCCAGCAGCGCTAGCGACCCCTACAATGAGCAGTTCTTC. The encoded protein is CASSASDPYNEQFF.

The rearrangement uses TRBV3-1 and TRBJ1-1; tentatively, D is TRBD1 (6 bases). Germline values: CDR1 LGHDT, CDR2 YNNKEL (reference sequence). CDR3 size: 15 residues. Trimming left V 2 bases short and J 0 bases short, with 10 bases between. The CDR3 reads CASSQRTALNTEAFF. The CDR3 DNA sequence: TGTGCCAGCAGCCAACGGACAGCGTTGAACACTGAAGCTTTCTTT.

This chain connects TRBV6-6 to TRBJ1-5; D is uncertain. In germline, CDR1 is MNHNY, CDR2 SVGAGI (reference sequence). The CDR3 runs 15 residues. V was shortened by 2 bases and J by 3 bases, with 11 bases between the two germline ends. CDR3 residues: CASSYNGGSNQPQHF. CDR3 coding DNA: TGTGCCAGCAGTTACAACGGCGGTTCCAATCAGCCCCAGCATTTT.

With respect to this clonotype: A much larger clone lies one base from this, so it may be a read error. The CDR3: CASSYSGSGANVPTF. As DNA, the CDR3 is TGTGCCAGCAGTTACTCAGGGTCTGGGGCCAACGTCCCGACTTTC. The genes are TRBV12-3 or TRBV12-4 and TRBJ2-6; tentative D call: TRBD1 (5 bases). The CDR3 is made up of 15 amino acids.

The chain recombines TRBV24-1 with TRBJ2-5; no definite D call. This CDR3 is 13 amino acids long. The germline V and J ends were trimmed by 0 bases and 7 bases, with 8 bases remaining between them. The V gene's germline CDR1 is KGHDR and CDR2 SFDVKD. CDR3: CATSDLPEGTQYF. DNA for the CDR3: TGTGCCACCAGTGATTTGCCCGAAGGGACCCAGTACTTC.